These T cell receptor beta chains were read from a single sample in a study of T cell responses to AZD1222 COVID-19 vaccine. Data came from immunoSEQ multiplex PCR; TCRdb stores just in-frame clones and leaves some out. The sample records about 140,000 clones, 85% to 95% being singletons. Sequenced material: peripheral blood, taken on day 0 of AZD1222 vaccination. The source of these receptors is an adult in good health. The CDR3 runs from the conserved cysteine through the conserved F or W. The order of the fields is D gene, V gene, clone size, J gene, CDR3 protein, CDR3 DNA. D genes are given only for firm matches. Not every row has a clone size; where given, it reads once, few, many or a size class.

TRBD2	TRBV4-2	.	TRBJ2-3	CASSQHPGLTSTDTQYF	TGTGCCAGCAGCCAGCACCCGGGACTAACTAGCACAGATACGCAGTATTTT
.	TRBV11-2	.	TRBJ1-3	CASSGGALGTIYF	TGTGCCAGCAGCGGCGGGGCCTTGGGCACCATATATTTT
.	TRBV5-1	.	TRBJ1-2	CASSLDVQGSPLF	TGCGCCAGCAGCTTGGATGTGCAGGGCTCTCCACTCTTC
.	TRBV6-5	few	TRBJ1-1	CASKGLLNTEAFF	TGTGCCAGCAAAGGACTGCTGAACACTGAAGCTTTCTTT
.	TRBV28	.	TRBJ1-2	CASSLGQSYGYTF	TGTGCCAGCAGTTTAGGCCAAAGCTATGGCTACACCTTC
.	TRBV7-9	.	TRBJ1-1	CASSLTGTEAFF	TGTGCCAGCAGCTTGACTGGCACTGAAGCTTTCTTT
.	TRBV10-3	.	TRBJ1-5	CAISGPEGQPQHF	TGTGCCATCAGTGGCCCTGAGGGGCAGCCCCAGCATTTT
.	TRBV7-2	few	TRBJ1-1	CASSWRGGNTEAFF	TGTGCCAGCAGCTGGCGTGGGGGGAACACTGAAGCTTTCTTT
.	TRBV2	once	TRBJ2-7	CASTRDGPYEQYF	TGTGCCAGCACTCGGGACGGACCCTACGAGCAGTACTTC
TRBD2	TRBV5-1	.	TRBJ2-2	CASSPALAGGITGELFF	TGCGCCAGCAGCCCGGCTTTAGCGGGAGGCATCACCGGGGAGCTGTTTTTT
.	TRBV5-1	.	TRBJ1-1	CASSLVSGPTEAFF	TGCGCCAGCAGCTTGGTATCAGGGCCCACTGAAGCTTTCTTT
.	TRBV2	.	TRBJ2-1	CASSETYLRGEQFF	TGTGCCAGCAGTGAAACCTACTTGCGGGGAGAGCAGTTCTTC
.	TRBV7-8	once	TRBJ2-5	CASNEFGQPQETQYF	TGTGCCAGCAACGAATTCGGACAGCCTCAAGAGACCCAGTACTTC
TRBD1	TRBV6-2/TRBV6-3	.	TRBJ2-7	CASSSSGTGDEQYF	TGTGCCAGCAGTTCCTCCGGGACAGGGGACGAGCAGTACTTC
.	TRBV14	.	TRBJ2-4	CASSQDLAKNIQYF	TGTGCCAGCAGCCAAGACCTAGCCAAAAACATTCAGTACTTC
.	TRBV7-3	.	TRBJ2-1	CASSFDPSNEQFF	TGTGCCAGCAGCTTTGACCCATCCAATGAGCAGTTCTTC
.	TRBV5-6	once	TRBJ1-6	CASSPYSGGYSPLHF	TGTGCCAGCAGCCCGTATTCCGGAGGATATTCACCCCTCCACTTT
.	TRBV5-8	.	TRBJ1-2	CASSDGWGLNGYTF	TGTGCCAGCAGCGATGGGTGGGGGCTGAATGGCTACACCTTC
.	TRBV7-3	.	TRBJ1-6	CASSLGGPLHF	TGTGCCAGCAGCTTGGGGGGGCCCCTCCACTTT
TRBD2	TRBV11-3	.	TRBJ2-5	CASSFTSGQETQYF	TGTGCCAGCAGCTTCACTAGCGGGCAAGAGACCCAGTACTTC
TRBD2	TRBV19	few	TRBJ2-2	CASRISGGTGPGELFF	TGTGCCAGTAGAATTAGCGGGGGGACGGGGCCCGGGGAGCTGTTTTTT
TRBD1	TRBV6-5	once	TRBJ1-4	CASSYSTGVDEKLFF	TGTGCCAGCAGTTACTCGACAGGGGTGGATGAAAAACTGTTTTTT
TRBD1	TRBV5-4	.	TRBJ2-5	CASSLTTGFQETQYF	TGTGCCAGCAGCTTGACGACAGGGTTCCAAGAGACCCAGTACTTC
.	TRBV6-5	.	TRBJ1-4	CASSYVVTRVEKLFF	TGTGCCAGCAGTTATGTCGTAACTAGGGTTGAAAAACTGTTTTTT
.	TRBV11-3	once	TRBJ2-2	CASSPRVENTGELFF	TGTGCCAGCAGCCCTAGGGTGGAGAACACCGGGGAGCTGTTTTTT
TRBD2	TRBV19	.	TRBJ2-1	CASSIDGAAGVPNEQFF	TGTGCCAGTAGTATAGATGGGGCGGCGGGAGTTCCCAATGAGCAGTTCTTC
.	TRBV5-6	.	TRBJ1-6	CASSLGASSYNSPLHF	TGTGCCAGCAGCTTGGGGGCCAGCTCCTATAATTCACCCCTCCACTTT